This record covers a single T cell receptor (beta chain). Per the original data handling: Amplification of reference gene primers provided the estimated nucleated cell counts. Assay used: immunoSEQ multiplex PCR; TCRdb lists only in-frame clones, some missing. Clonal size and the V and J genes are those of that table, whereas D and trimming came from the DNA. Among around 70,000 clones listed, under 85% were seen once. The germline V and J ends were trimmed by 2 bases and 5 bases, with 10 bases remaining between them. Germline CDR1 reads LNHDA; CDR2 reads SQIVND (reference sequence). The CDR3 runs to 14 residues. The sample comes from a study of blood T cell repertoires in COVID-19. Overall study: Acute and convalescent COVID-19 specimens originated in the United States, Italy and Spain. Sample material is recorded as cDNA or gDNA derived from T cells, B-cell-depleted T cells, or PBMCs.

This sequence originates from a man in his 70s with acute or convalescent COVID-19. Material: peripheral blood. V is TRBV19 and J is TRBJ1-5; the D gene is possibly TRBD1 (5 bases). This CDR3 reads CASSIQGTDQPQHF. In DNA form, the CDR3 reads TGTGCCAGTAGTATACAGGGCACCGATCAGCCCCAGCATTTT.